This T cell receptor (beta chain) emerged from a study of chemoradiotherapy in HPV16-positive cancers. About the research overall: Candidate HPV-specific clones and shared TCR motifs came from a couple of HPV16-positive patients.

The assay was immunoSEQ multiplex PCR, and TCRdb's table has in-frame clones only and misses some. The sample lists 13,000 to 15,000 clones; roughly 69% were seen once. Overall study findings and caveats: In HPV16-positive patients, HPV-responsive T-cell expansion tracked better recurrence-free survival. The functional HPV-specific definition rests on just a couple of HPV16-positive patients.

For this clone: Its antigen is undetermined.

The CDR3 sequence is 13 residues long. V was trimmed by 4 bases and J by 4 bases, leaving 7 bases between them. The V gene's germline CDR1 is WNHNN and CDR2 SYGVQD (reference sequence). This chain connects TRBV10-1 to TRBJ1-4; D is unclear. The specimen was obtained from a patient who underwent chemoradiotherapy. The receptor was isolated from a human donor with HPV-associated anogenital cancer. The CDR3 reads CASSAPDNEKLFF. The CDR3 nucleotides read TGCGCCAGCAGTGCTCCGGATAATGAAAAACTGTTTTTT.